One and the same sample provided the 23 T cell receptor beta chains below, sequenced in a study of T cell changes during pregnancy in multiple sclerosis. TCRdb keeps only in-frame clones here, not all; method: immunoSEQ multiplex PCR. This sample carries 90,000 to 130,000 clones, about 90% of them seen once, and the ten largest clones take 1.5% to 1.9%. The input for sequencing was peripheral blood, taken in the third trimester of pregnancy. The receptor source for this set is a female donor with multiple sclerosis, enrolled in a pregnancy study.

The chain couples TRBV30 to TRBJ1-5; no firm D call. The V end lost 5 bases, the J end lost 0 bases, and 11 bases lay between the germline ends. CDR3 length: 14 residues. CDR1 is GTSNPN and CDR2 is SVGIG in the germline V gene (reference sequence). CDR3 sequence (DNA): TGTGCCTGGGGTCTGACTTATAGCAATCAGCCCCAGCATTTT. Translated: CAWGLTYSNQPQHF.

This sequence joins TRBV28 and TRBJ1-2; 7 nucleotides match TRBD1. CDR1 is MDHEN, CDR2 SYDVKM, per germline. The CDR3 consists of 13 residues. With 4 bases clipped from V and 8 bases from J, the junction kept 7 bases outside the gene matches. CDR3 sequence (DNA): TGTGCCAGCAGTTCGACAGGGCGGAGGGGCTACACCTTC. The encoded protein is CASSSTGRRGYTF.

The V call is TRBV19, the J call TRBJ2-3; 8 bases are a match to TRBD1. J was trimmed by 0 bases and V by 6 bases; bases with no gene match: 2. Germline CDR1 is LNHDA and CDR2 is SQIVND (reference sequence). There are 14 residues in the CDR3. CDR3 residues: CASRRQGSTDTQYF. CDR3 DNA: TGTGCCAGTAGGAGACAGGGGAGCACAGATACGCAGTATTTT.

The chain combines TRBV15 with TRBJ1-2; 8 nucleotides align to TRBD1. CDR1 is LNHNV and CDR2 is YYDKDF in the germline V gene (reference sequence). The J segment lost 8 bases and the V segment lost 1 base, leaving 9 bases of the junction unmatched. The CDR3 spans 15 residues. In DNA form, the CDR3 reads TGTGCCACCAGCAGAGTGACAGGGGTCCGTGAAGGCTACACCTTC. This encodes CATSRVTGVREGYTF.

The V call is TRBV5-5, the J call TRBJ2-7, with 7 bases lining up with TRBD1. The ends lost 3 bases at V and 3 bases at J; junction bases unmatched: 3. CDR1 SGHKS and CDR2 YYEKEE come from the germline V gene (reference sequence). CDR3 length: 13 amino acids. This chain's CDR3 is CASSSGGFYEQYF. The DNA for the CDR3 is TGTGCCAGCAGCTCAGGGGGATTCTACGAGCAGTACTTC.

V usage is TRBV18 and J usage is TRBJ2-3, with 7 bases that match TRBD2. J was trimmed by 1 base and V by 3 bases; bases with no gene match: 4. This CDR3 is built from 15 residues. Germline CDR1 reads KGHSH; CDR2 reads LQKENI. CDR3 in amino acids: CASSPGGSGTDTQYF. The CDR3 DNA reads as TGTGCCAGCTCACCCGGGGGGAGTGGCACAGATACGCAGTATTTT.

The chain joins TRBV7-2 to TRBJ2-1; TRBD2 matches at 9 bases. This CDR3 comprises 15 residues. The J segment lost 4 bases and the V segment lost 2 bases, leaving 3 bases of the junction unmatched. CDR1 is SGHTA and CDR2 is FQGNSA in the germline V gene. The CDR3 loop reads CASSLNAGGYNEQFF. For the CDR3, the DNA is TGTGCCAGCAGCTTAAACGCGGGAGGGTACAATGAGCAGTTCTTC.

This clone was seen once. For the CDR3, the DNA is TGTGCCAGCAGTGAAGGCGGCGGGGCGGGAGGAGGCGAGCAGTACTTC. Translation: CASSEGGGAGGGEQYF. The chain links TRBV2 to TRBJ2-7; 8 bases map to TRBD2. Germline CDR1 is SNHLY and CDR2 is FYNNEI. V dropped 1 base and J dropped 6; count of bases not matched to a gene: 11. CDR3 length: 16 amino acids. The entire variable domain, with the rest obtained from reference TRBV2 and TRBJ2-7, is as follows: EPEVTQTPSHQVTQMGQEVILRCVPISNHLYFYWYRQILGQKVEFLVSFYNNEISEKSEIFDDQFSVERPDGSNFTLKIRSTKLEDSAMYFCASSEGGGAGGGEQYFGPGTRLTVT.

This chain connects TRBV4-1 to TRBJ2-1, with a possible D match to TRBD2 (6 bases). Germline CDR1 MGHRA, CDR2 YSYEKL. This CDR3 is built from 15 residues. Trimming removed 0 bases at V and 4 bases at J, with 10 bases between. This chain's CDR3 is CASSQDRAGYNEQFF. The CDR3 nucleotides are TGCGCCAGCAGCCAAGATCGCGCGGGGTACAATGAGCAGTTCTTC.

This sequence joins TRBV5-4 and TRBJ2-2, with D unresolved. There are 13 residues in the CDR3. Germline V lookup: CDR1 SGHNT, CDR2 YYREEE (reference sequence). Trimming cost V 2 bases and J 3 bases, with 5 bases left between them. The CDR3 bases are TGTGCCAGCAGCTTACAGTACACCGGGGAGCTGTTTTTT. Protein sequence: CASSLQYTGELFF.

The J gene is TRBJ2-1, the V gene TRBV18; D call uncertain. This CDR3 is 15 amino acids long. V lost 3 bases to trimming and J lost 4 bases, with 13 bases between them. CDR1 is KGHSH and CDR2 is LQKENI in the germline V gene. CDR3 protein: CASSPVFGPYNEQFF. The CDR3 DNA is TGTGCCAGCTCACCGGTCTTTGGGCCGTACAATGAGCAGTTCTTC.

This clone was seen just once. This chain links TRBV11-2 with TRBJ2-7; TRBD1 matches 8 bases. J was trimmed by 6 bases and V by 1 base; bases with no gene match: 8. This CDR3 has 15 residues. In germline, CDR1 is SGHAT, CDR2 FQNNGV. The CDR3 DNA reads TGTGCCAGCAGCTTAGTAGGCCCAGGGGGCGGCGAGCAGTACTTC. It translates to CASSLVGPGGGEQYF.

The rearrangement links TRBV10-2 to TRBJ1-1; D gene uncertain. The V gene's germline CDR1 is WSHSY and CDR2 SAAADI. The CDR3 spans 15 residues. Between the trimmed V and J ends, which lost 7 bases and 0 bases, there was a span of 15 bases. DNA for the CDR3: TGCGCCAGCATGGTCTCTGGCCAGGTGAACACTGAAGCTTTCTTT. Translating gives CASMVSGQVNTEAFF.

The chain employs TRBV6-1 and TRBJ1-1; 7 positions match TRBD1. V lost 7 bases and J lost 3; bases outside the gene matches: 5. This CDR3 is 13 amino acids long. CDR1 and CDR2 (germline): MNHNS, SASEGT. As DNA, the CDR3 is TGTGCCAGCACCGAGACAGGGTACACTGAAGCTTTCTTT. Translated: CASTETGYTEAFF.

This chain connects TRBV5-6 to TRBJ2-1; 8 positions match TRBD1. CDR1 SGHDT and CDR2 YYEEEE come from the germline V gene. V dropped 3 bases and J dropped 1; count of bases not matched to a gene: 6. The CDR3 runs to 16 residues. The CDR3 region has the DNA TGTGCCAGCAGCTCTACAGGGGGAGGATCCTACAATGAGCAGTTCTTC. Protein product: CASSSTGGGSYNEQFF.

The CDR3 bases are TGTGCCAGCACCCGGACAGGGGCCCTCAATGAGCAGTTCTTC. Translating it yields CASTRTGALNEQFF. The chain recombines TRBV6-1 with TRBJ2-1; TRBD1 aligns across 9 bases. Trimming cost V 7 bases and J 6 bases; bases outside gene matches: 7. This CDR3 has 14 residues. Germline V lookup: CDR1 MNHNS, CDR2 SASEGT.

In this sample, this clone turned up once. J is TRBJ2-7 and V is TRBV6-1; 7 nucleotides match TRBD1. The V gene end was trimmed by 6 bases and the J gene end by 3 bases; junction bases not matched to a gene: 8. The CDR3 covers 14 residues. Per the germline V gene, CDR1 is MNHNS and CDR2 is SASEGT. The DNA of the CDR3 is TGTGCCAGCAGCGCAGGGGGTGGAAGCTACGAGCAGTACTTC. Its translation is CASSAGGGSYEQYF.

The genes are TRBV19 and TRBJ2-2, with 9 positions matching TRBD1. The V gene end was trimmed by 6 bases and the J gene end by 4 bases; junction bases not matched to a gene: 3. Germline-derived CDR1 and CDR2 are LNHDA and SQIVND (reference sequence). This CDR3 spans 14 amino acids. The CDR3 bases are TGTGCCAGTAGGGGACAGGGTCGCACCGGGGAGCTGTTTTTT. Translation gives CASRGQGRTGELFF.

The V and J genes are TRBV7-2 and TRBJ2-1; 9 bases agree with TRBD1. In germline, CDR1 is SGHTA, CDR2 FQGNSA. The junction had 7 bases not matched to a gene; V was cut back by 1 base and J by 6 bases. CDR3 size: 16 residues. This CDR3 is CASSLVDSGQGNEQFF. CDR3 nucleotide sequence: TGTGCCAGCAGCTTAGTTGATTCGGGACAGGGCAATGAGCAGTTCTTC.

The V call is TRBV29-1, the J call TRBJ2-1, with D possibly being TRBD2 (6 bases). Trimming pared 5 bases from V and 5 bases from J, leaving 13 bases between. CDR1 SQVTM and CDR2 ANQGSEA come from the germline V gene. CDR3 length: 13 amino acids. CDR3 loop: CSVSSARNNEQFF. CDR3 bases: TGCAGCGTTTCTAGCGCCAGAAACAATGAGCAGTTCTTC.

The CDR3 loop is CASSRSGIYEQYF. The CDR3 region has the DNA TGTGCCAGCAGCCGTTCGGGTATCTACGAGCAGTACTTC. The chain employs TRBV14 and TRBJ2-7, with D unresolved. The CDR3 loop spans 13 amino acids. Trimming stripped 4 bases from V and 3 bases from J, with 10 bases between. From germline, CDR1 is SGHDN and CDR2 FVKESK.

This clone has a handful of counts. The V gene is TRBV5-1, the J gene TRBJ2-7; TRBD1 matches at 8 bases. The ends lost 0 bases at V and 0 bases at J; junction bases unmatched: 2. This CDR3 is 15 amino acids long. In germline, CDR1 is SGHRS, CDR2 YFSETQ. CDR3: CASSLDRGSSYEQYF. DNA for the CDR3: TGCGCCAGCAGCTTGGACAGGGGGAGCTCCTACGAGCAGTACTTC.

V is TRBV6-6 and J is TRBJ2-7; 8 bases are shared with TRBD1. Germline V CDR1 and CDR2: MNHNY, SVGAGI (reference sequence). This CDR3 comprises 14 residues. V shed 6 bases and J 5 bases; nucleotides not matched to a gene: 9. The DNA for the CDR3 is TGTGCCAGCAGACTCAGGACAGGGAGCCACGAGCAGTACTTC. Protein sequence: CASRLRTGSHEQYF.